A selection of T cell receptor beta chains follows, all from one sample in a study of CD8 T cells in Susac syndrome. TCRdb re-called the immunoSEQ multiplex PCR reads through MiXCR, storing one row per CDR3 protein. Counted here are a few hundred thousand distinct CDR3 sequences, approximately 85% occurring once; the ten biggest clones make up under 0.15%. Sequenced: CD8+ T cells from PBMCs. These receptors all stem from a human donor with multiple sclerosis. Each CDR3 is given with its conserved first and last residue. The D gene is left open where the match is weak. Clone size appears in some rows only: once, few, many, or a class for an expanded clone.

CDR3 protein: CASSPFLGARETQYF
CDR3 DNA: TGCGCCAGCAGCCCCTTCTTGGGGGCGCGGGAGACCCAGTACTTC
D gene: NA
clone size: NA
V gene: TRBV5-1
J gene: TRBJ2-5

CDR3 protein: CASSLWFTKATDTQYF
CDR3 DNA: TGTGCCAGCAGTTTGTGGTTCACTAAGGCAACAGATACGCAGTATTTT
D gene: NA
clone size: NA
V gene: TRBV27
J gene: TRBJ2-3

CDR3 protein: CASTGTDSGNTIYF
CDR3 DNA: TGTGCCAGCACGGGGACGGACTCTGGAAACACCATATATTTT
D gene: NA
clone size: NA
V gene: TRBV28
J gene: TRBJ1-3

CDR3 protein: CASSLFYGSGTEAFF
CDR3 DNA: TGTGCCAGCAGTTTATTTTACGGGTCGGGCACTGAAGCTTTCTTT
D gene: NA
clone size: NA
V gene: TRBV27
J gene: TRBJ1-1

CDR3 protein: CARSLRARTSGILAKNIQYF
CDR3 DNA: TGTGCCAGAAGCTTGAGGGCGCGGACTAGCGGGATTCTAGCCAAAAACATTCAGTACTTC
D gene: TRBD2
clone size: NA
V gene: TRBV5-3
J gene: TRBJ2-4

CDR3 protein: CASSQPNPYTDTQYF
CDR3 DNA: TGCGCCAGCAGTCAACCCAACCCTTACACAGATACGCAGTATTTT
D gene: NA
clone size: NA
V gene: TRBV23-1
J gene: TRBJ2-3

CDR3 protein: CASRLPGTTQETQYF
CDR3 DNA: TGTGCCAGCAGACTACCTGGGACCACCCAAGAGACCCAGTACTTC
D gene: NA
clone size: NA
V gene: TRBV28
J gene: TRBJ2-5

CDR3 protein: CASSSPGGWYEQYF
CDR3 DNA: TGTGCCAGCAGTTCCCCAGGGGGCTGGTACGAGCAGTACTTC
D gene: TRBD1
clone size: NA
V gene: TRBV28
J gene: TRBJ2-7

CDR3 protein: CASSSNPGTRFYEQYF
CDR3 DNA: TGTGCCAGCAGCTCCAACCCCGGGACACGATTCTACGAGCAGTACTTC
D gene: NA
clone size: NA
V gene: TRBV7-9
J gene: TRBJ2-7

CDR3 protein: CASSAGTSRSYNEQFF
CDR3 DNA: TGTGCCAGCAGCGCCGGGACTAGCCGCTCCTACAATGAGCAGTTCTTC
D gene: TRBD2
clone size: NA
V gene: TRBV7-6
J gene: TRBJ2-1

CDR3 protein: CASSSFWNPAEQETQYF
CDR3 DNA: TGTGCCAGCAGTTCCTTCTGGAATCCGGCGGAGCAAGAGACCCAGTACTTC
D gene: NA
clone size: few
V gene: TRBV6-2/TRBV6-3
J gene: TRBJ2-5

CDR3 protein: CASSQEASGRVGDTQYF
CDR3 DNA: TGCGCCAGCAGCCAAGAAGCTAGCGGGAGGGTAGGGGATACGCAGTATTTT
D gene: TRBD2
clone size: NA
V gene: TRBV4-1
J gene: TRBJ2-3

CDR3 protein: CASTDPRRDTEAFF
CDR3 DNA: TGTGCCAGCACCGATCCCCGGCGGGACACTGAAGCTTTCTTT
D gene: NA
clone size: NA
V gene: TRBV7-9
J gene: TRBJ1-1

CDR3 protein: CASSLIGSNTEAFF
CDR3 DNA: TGTGCCAGCAGTTTAATTGGCAGCAACACTGAAGCTTTCTTT
D gene: NA
clone size: NA
V gene: TRBV12-3/TRBV12-4
J gene: TRBJ1-1

CDR3 protein: CSARDGRQGFNEQYF
CDR3 DNA: TGCAGTGCTAGAGATGGGAGGCAGGGGTTCAACGAGCAGTACTTC
D gene: NA
clone size: NA
V gene: TRBV20-1
J gene: TRBJ2-7

CDR3 protein: CASSIAKQGQIEAFF
CDR3 DNA: TGTGCCAGTAGTATAGCCAAACAGGGACAAATTGAAGCTTTCTTT
D gene: NA
clone size: NA
V gene: TRBV19
J gene: TRBJ1-1

CDR3 protein: CSASGGDYEQYF
CDR3 DNA: TGCAGTGCTAGCGGTGGGGACTACGAGCAGTACTTC
D gene: NA
clone size: NA
V gene: TRBV20-1
J gene: TRBJ2-7

CDR3 protein: CAWGYGTGHTEAFF
CDR3 DNA: TGTGCCTGGGGATATGGGACGGGGCACACTGAAGCTTTCTTT
D gene: NA
clone size: NA
V gene: TRBV30
J gene: TRBJ1-1

CDR3 protein: CATSDLLGEAFF
CDR3 DNA: TGTGCCACCAGTGATTTGTTAGGGGAAGCTTTCTTT
D gene: NA
clone size: NA
V gene: TRBV24-1
J gene: TRBJ1-1

CDR3 protein: CASSLLAGQGGTDTQYF
CDR3 DNA: TGTGCCAGCAGCCTACTTGCGGGACAGGGTGGTACAGATACGCAGTATTTT
D gene: TRBD1
clone size: NA
V gene: TRBV7-8
J gene: TRBJ2-3

CDR3 protein: CAWIGQGMNEQYF
CDR3 DNA: TGTGCCTGGATTGGACAGGGCATGAACGAGCAGTACTTC
D gene: TRBD1
clone size: NA
V gene: TRBV30
J gene: TRBJ2-7

CDR3 protein: CASSLYGLDYGYTF
CDR3 DNA: TGTGCCAGCAGTTTGTATGGCTTGGACTATGGCTACACCTTC
D gene: NA
clone size: NA
V gene: TRBV27
J gene: TRBJ1-2

CDR3 protein: CSAPGQPVEETQYF
CDR3 DNA: TGCAGTGCCCCAGGACAGCCCGTCGAAGAGACCCAGTACTTC
D gene: NA
clone size: NA
V gene: TRBV20-1
J gene: TRBJ2-5

CDR3 protein: CASSESRYEQYF
CDR3 DNA: TGTGCCAGCAGTGAATCCCGGTACGAGCAGTACTTC
D gene: NA
clone size: NA
V gene: TRBV2
J gene: TRBJ2-7

CDR3 protein: CATSDLGDRYSYEQYF
CDR3 DNA: TGTGCCACCAGTGATTTGGGGGACAGGTACTCCTACGAGCAGTACTTC
D gene: TRBD1
clone size: NA
V gene: TRBV24-1
J gene: TRBJ2-7

CDR3 protein: CASSLVSGLLSTEAFF
CDR3 DNA: TGTGCCAGCAGCTTAGTGAGCGGACTGCTGAGCACTGAAGCTTTCTTT
D gene: NA
clone size: few
V gene: TRBV7-4
J gene: TRBJ1-1

CDR3 protein: CASSSLGRFYEQFF
CDR3 DNA: TGTGCCAGCAGTTCCCTAGGACGATTCTATGAGCAGTTCTTC
D gene: NA
clone size: NA
V gene: TRBV27
J gene: TRBJ2-1

CDR3 protein: CSAREAGGKGNQPQHF
CDR3 DNA: TGCAGTGCTAGAGAGGCCGGGGGCAAAGGCAATCAGCCCCAGCATTTT
D gene: NA
clone size: NA
V gene: TRBV20-1
J gene: TRBJ1-5

CDR3 protein: CASSLGQGRANYEQYF
CDR3 DNA: TGTGCCAGCAGTTTAGGACAGGGGCGAGCTAATTACGAGCAGTACTTC
D gene: TRBD1
clone size: NA
V gene: TRBV12-3/TRBV12-4
J gene: TRBJ2-7

CDR3 protein: CASSLPLGEGTSYEQYF
CDR3 DNA: TGTGCCAGCAGTTTACCCCTGGGGGAAGGAACCTCCTACGAGCAGTACTTC
D gene: NA
clone size: NA
V gene: TRBV27
J gene: TRBJ2-7

CDR3 protein: CASHSQGYGEQFF
CDR3 DNA: TGTGCCAGTCACTCGCAGGGGTATGGAGAGCAGTTCTTC
D gene: NA
clone size: NA
V gene: TRBV7-8
J gene: TRBJ2-1

CDR3 protein: CAWNPGYSNQPQHF
CDR3 DNA: TGTGCCTGGAATCCGGGGTATAGCAATCAGCCCCAGCATTTT
D gene: NA
clone size: once
V gene: TRBV30
J gene: TRBJ1-5

CDR3 protein: CASSDLPGGNTDTQYF
CDR3 DNA: TGTGCCAGCAGTGACTTACCCGGAGGTAACACAGATACGCAGTATTTT
D gene: NA
clone size: NA
V gene: TRBV6-4
J gene: TRBJ2-3

CDR3 protein: CASSLDRGLGTGELFF
CDR3 DNA: TGTGCCAGCAGCTTAGACAGGGGTCTAGGCACCGGGGAGCTGTTTTTT
D gene: NA
clone size: NA
V gene: TRBV11-3
J gene: TRBJ2-2

CDR3 protein: CATRASRGPGANVLTF
CDR3 DNA: TGTGCCACCCGGGCCTCGAGAGGTCCTGGGGCCAACGTCCTGACTTTC
D gene: NA
clone size: NA
V gene: TRBV6-1
J gene: TRBJ2-6

CDR3 protein: CAWSPDSSYEQYF
CDR3 DNA: TGTGCCTGGAGCCCGGACAGCTCCTACGAGCAGTACTTC
D gene: NA
clone size: NA
V gene: TRBV30
J gene: TRBJ2-7

CDR3 protein: CASSSWGDYYEQYF
CDR3 DNA: TGTGCCAGCAGCTCCTGGGGTGATTACTACGAGCAGTACTTC
D gene: NA
clone size: NA
V gene: TRBV5-6
J gene: TRBJ2-7

CDR3 protein: CASSPSGGGEQFF
CDR3 DNA: TGTGCCAGCAGCCCTAGCGGGGGGGGTGAGCAGTTCTTC
D gene: TRBD2
clone size: once
V gene: TRBV7-2
J gene: TRBJ2-1

CDR3 protein: CASSLTHDLREQYF
CDR3 DNA: TGTGCCAGCAGCTTGACCCATGATCTACGAGAGCAGTACTTC
D gene: NA
clone size: NA
V gene: TRBV5-6
J gene: TRBJ2-7

CDR3 protein: CSALTGGGADTQYF
CDR3 DNA: TGCAGCGCCTTGACAGGTGGTGGGGCAGATACGCAGTATTTT
D gene: NA
clone size: NA
V gene: TRBV29-1
J gene: TRBJ2-3

CDR3 protein: CASSIVAGGSHEQFF
CDR3 DNA: TGTGCCAGTAGTATAGTCGCGGGGGGTTCCCATGAGCAGTTCTTC
D gene: TRBD2
clone size: NA
V gene: TRBV19
J gene: TRBJ2-1

CDR3 protein: CASSQLNTEAFF
CDR3 DNA: TGTGCCAGCTCACAGTTGAACACTGAAGCTTTCTTT
D gene: NA
clone size: NA
V gene: TRBV2
J gene: TRBJ1-1

CDR3 protein: CASSAVGGLAGEYEQYF
CDR3 DNA: TGCGCCAGCAGCGCGGTGGGGGGACTAGCGGGAGAGTACGAGCAGTACTTC
D gene: TRBD2
clone size: NA
V gene: TRBV5-1
J gene: TRBJ2-7

CDR3 protein: CASSLVSGATGELFF
CDR3 DNA: TGTGCCAGCAGCTTAGTCTCGGGGGCGACCGGGGAGCTGTTTTTT
D gene: NA
clone size: NA
V gene: TRBV7-8
J gene: TRBJ2-2

CDR3 protein: CASALGQGNTEAFF
CDR3 DNA: TGTGCTAGTGCCCTGGGACAGGGAAACACTGAAGCTTTCTTT
D gene: TRBD1
clone size: NA
V gene: TRBV12-5
J gene: TRBJ1-1

CDR3 protein: CASSPMKSRDRGLSYNEQFF
CDR3 DNA: TGTGCCAGCTCACCCATGAAGTCCCGGGACAGGGGTCTCTCCTACAATGAGCAGTTCTTC
D gene: TRBD1
clone size: NA
V gene: TRBV18
J gene: TRBJ2-1

CDR3 protein: CASSDSRRPWDGYTF
CDR3 DNA: TGTGCCAGCAGTGACTCCCGGCGCCCCTGGGATGGCTACACCTTC
D gene: NA
clone size: NA
V gene: TRBV2
J gene: TRBJ1-2

CDR3 protein: CASSEFSTGTVNQPQHF
CDR3 DNA: TGTGCCAGCAGTGAATTTTCTACCGGGACAGTGAATCAGCCCCAGCATTTT
D gene: TRBD1
clone size: NA
V gene: TRBV2
J gene: TRBJ1-5

CDR3 protein: CASSQDGGGSSYEQYF
CDR3 DNA: TGCGCCAGCAGCCAAGATGGGGGAGGGAGCTCCTACGAGCAGTACTTC
D gene: TRBD2
clone size: NA
V gene: TRBV4-1
J gene: TRBJ2-7

CDR3 protein: CASSLEGYQETQYF
CDR3 DNA: TGTGCCAGCAGTTTAGAGGGGTACCAAGAGACCCAGTACTTC
D gene: NA
clone size: NA
V gene: TRBV5-4
J gene: TRBJ2-5

CDR3 protein: CASSPMDEQYF
CDR3 DNA: TGTGCCAGCAGTCCCATGGACGAGCAGTACTTC
D gene: NA
clone size: NA
V gene: TRBV28
J gene: TRBJ2-7

CDR3 protein: CASSLQGYETQYF
CDR3 DNA: TGTGCCAGCAGCTTACAGGGTTACGAGACCCAGTACTTC
D gene: NA
clone size: NA
V gene: TRBV12-3/TRBV12-4
J gene: TRBJ2-5

CDR3 protein: CASSQEGAPYNEQFF
CDR3 DNA: TGTGCCAGCAGTCAAGAGGGGGCACCCTACAATGAGCAGTTCTTC
D gene: TRBD1
clone size: NA
V gene: TRBV3-1
J gene: TRBJ2-1